Sequencing of this T cell receptor (beta chain) was carried out in a study of blood T cell repertoires in COVID-19 (dated by TCRdb to about 2020). Study-wide context: Samples from collaborators originated in the United States, Italy and Spain and spanned both the acute and convalescent phases of COVID-19. The material from the prospective study consisted of cDNA or gDNA derived from T cells, B-cell-depleted T cells, or PBMCs. The dataset comprised deeply sampled blood TCRbeta repertoires from subjects exposed to, actively infected with, or recovered from COVID-19. A freely available public database, intended as a resource for researchers studying the immune response to SARS-CoV-2, is where the repertoires were released. The samples were drawn from two sources: the first 160 participants of the ongoing ImmuneRACE study, and approximately 1,300 subjects contributed by 6 global collaborators. Sample metadata almost always included a de-identified subject ID, COVID-19 status, age in years and sex. Where HLA class I and class II types were available, the types were taken from metadata supplied by the sample provider, not from assay-based typing.

TCRbeta CDR3 regions were amplified from genomic DNA by means of the immunoSEQ Assay, a bias-controlled multiplex PCR. Turning to the authors' computational methods: The number of nucleated cells in each sample was estimated by amplification of reference gene primers within the assay. Sequence reads were collapsed and filtered to measure the absolute abundance of every unique TCRbeta CDR3 rearrangement. For each sample, productive Simpson clonality was calculated as the square root of Simpson's diversity index across productive rearrangements. TCRdb carries this immuneACCESS record with in-frame sequences only. Its versions omit some clonotypes, under half of them owing to an unresolved V gene in the studies checked, with the rest unexplained. D and trimming come from the DNA, and the V and J calls and clone size come from that table. This sample is represented by fewer than 200,000 clones; roughly four fifths of them were singletons. 1.5% to 1.7% of the sample lies in the top ten.

Points on this clone: The antigen it binds to is not known. The input lacks base qualities; no much larger clone sits a single base away.

The study at large found these results: Clinical and demographic metadata were provided uncurated, with the amount varying by source and participant.

Collaborating institutions collected whole blood in K2EDTA tubes following their own protocols. Collaborator samples were shipped for TCRbeta analysis as frozen whole blood, isolated PBMCs, or DNA extracted from either sample type. Reading from cysteine to phenylalanine, the CDR3 counts 15 amino acids. CDR3 DNA is the only sequence kept; it has 45 bases, read in frame from the first base. Looking up the germline V gene yields CDR1 MDHEN and CDR2 SYDVKM. V is trimmed back by 5 bases and J by 4 bases, and the junction contains 5 bases that no gene match accounts for. This sequence was found in a human donor in a cohort sampled during active COVID-19. Sequencing was done on a sample of peripheral blood. This sequence uses TRBV28 and TRBJ2-6; 7 of the junction bases match TRBD1. The CDR3 reads as follows: CASSPGGSGANVLTF. The nucleotide sequence reads as follows: TGTGCCAGCAGTCCAGGGGGATCCGGGGCCAACGTCCTGACTTTC. When the CDR3 is completed using the reference TRBV28 and TRBJ2-6 genes on either side, the full variable domain is DVKVTQSSRYLVKRTGEKVFLECVQDMDHENMFWYRQDPGLGLRLIYFSYDVKMKEKGDIPEGYSVSREKKERFSLILESASTNQTSMYLCASSPGGSGANVLTFGAGSRLTVL.